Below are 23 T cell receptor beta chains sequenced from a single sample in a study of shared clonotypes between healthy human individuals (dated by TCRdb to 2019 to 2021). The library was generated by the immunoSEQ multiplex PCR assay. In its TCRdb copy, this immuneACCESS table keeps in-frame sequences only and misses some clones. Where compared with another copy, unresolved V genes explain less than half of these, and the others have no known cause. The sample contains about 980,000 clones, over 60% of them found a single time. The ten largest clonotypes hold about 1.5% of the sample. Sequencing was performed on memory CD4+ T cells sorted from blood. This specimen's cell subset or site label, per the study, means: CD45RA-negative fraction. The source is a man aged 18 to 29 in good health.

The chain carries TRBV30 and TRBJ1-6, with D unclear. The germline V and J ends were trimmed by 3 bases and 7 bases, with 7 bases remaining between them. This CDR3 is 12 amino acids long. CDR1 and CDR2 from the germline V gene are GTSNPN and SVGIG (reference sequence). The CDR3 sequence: CAWSPTNSPLHF. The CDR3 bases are TGTGCCTGGAGCCCGACCAATTCACCCCTCCACTTT.

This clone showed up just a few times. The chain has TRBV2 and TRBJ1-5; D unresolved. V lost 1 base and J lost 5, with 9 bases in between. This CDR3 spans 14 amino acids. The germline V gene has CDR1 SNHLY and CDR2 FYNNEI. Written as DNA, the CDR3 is TGTGCCAGCAGTGAAGTGGGTGCCGATCAGCCCCAGCATTTT. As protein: CASSEVGADQPQHF.

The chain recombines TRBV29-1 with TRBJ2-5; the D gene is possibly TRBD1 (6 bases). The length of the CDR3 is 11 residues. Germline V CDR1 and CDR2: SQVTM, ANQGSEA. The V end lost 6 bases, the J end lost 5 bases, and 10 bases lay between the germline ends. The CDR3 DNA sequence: TGCAGCGTCGTTAGGGGGGAGACCCAGTACTTC. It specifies CSVVRGETQYF.

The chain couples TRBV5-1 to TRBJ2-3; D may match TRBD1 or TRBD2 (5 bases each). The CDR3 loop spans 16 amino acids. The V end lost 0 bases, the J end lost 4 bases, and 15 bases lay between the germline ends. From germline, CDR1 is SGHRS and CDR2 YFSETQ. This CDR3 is CASSLGNGATADTQYF. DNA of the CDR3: TGCGCCAGCAGCTTGGGAAACGGGGCCACGGCAGATACGCAGTATTTT.

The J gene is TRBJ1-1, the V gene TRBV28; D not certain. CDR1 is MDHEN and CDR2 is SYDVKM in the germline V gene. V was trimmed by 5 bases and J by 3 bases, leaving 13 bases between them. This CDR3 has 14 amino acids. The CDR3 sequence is CASSDRAGHTEAFF. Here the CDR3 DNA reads TGTGCCAGCAGTGACCGCGCTGGGCACACTGAAGCTTTCTTT. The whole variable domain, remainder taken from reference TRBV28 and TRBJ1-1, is DVKVTQSSRYLVKRTGEKVFLECVQDMDHENMFWYRQDPGLGLRLIYFSYDVKMKEKGDIPEGYSVSREKKERFSLILESASTNQTSMYLCASSDRAGHTEAFFGQGTRLTVV.

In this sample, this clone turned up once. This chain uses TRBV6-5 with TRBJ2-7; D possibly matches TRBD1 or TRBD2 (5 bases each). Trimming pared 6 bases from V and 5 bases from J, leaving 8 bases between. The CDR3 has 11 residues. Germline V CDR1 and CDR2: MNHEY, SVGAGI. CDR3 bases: TGTGCCAGCAGACGAGGGGACGAGCAGTACTTC. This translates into CASRRGDEQYF.

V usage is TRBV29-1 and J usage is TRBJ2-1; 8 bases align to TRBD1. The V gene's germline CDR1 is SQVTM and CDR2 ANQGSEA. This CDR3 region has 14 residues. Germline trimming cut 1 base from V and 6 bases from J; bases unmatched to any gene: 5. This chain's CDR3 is CSVEGQGARNEQFF. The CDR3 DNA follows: TGCAGCGTTGAAGGCCAGGGGGCGCGCAATGAGCAGTTCTTC.

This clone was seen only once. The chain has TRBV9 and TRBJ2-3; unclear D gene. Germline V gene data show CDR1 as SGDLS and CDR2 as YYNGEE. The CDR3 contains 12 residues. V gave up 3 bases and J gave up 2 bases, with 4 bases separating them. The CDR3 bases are TGTGCCAGCAGCGGCAACACAGATACGCAGTATTTT. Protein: CASSGNTDTQYF.

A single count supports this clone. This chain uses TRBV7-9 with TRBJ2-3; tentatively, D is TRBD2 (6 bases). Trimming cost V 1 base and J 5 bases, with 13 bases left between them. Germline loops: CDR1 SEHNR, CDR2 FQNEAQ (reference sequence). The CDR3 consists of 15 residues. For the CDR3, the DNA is TGTGCCAGCAGCTTAGGTAGCGGCGGAGGAGATACGCAGTATTTT. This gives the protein CASSLGSGGGDTQYF. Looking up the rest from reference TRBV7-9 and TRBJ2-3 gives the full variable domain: DTGVSQNPRHKITKRGQNVTFRCDPISEHNRLYWYRQTLGQGPEFLTYFQNEAQLEKSRLLSDRFSAERPKGSFSTLEIQRTEQGDSAMYLCASSLGSGGGDTQYFGPGTRLTVL.

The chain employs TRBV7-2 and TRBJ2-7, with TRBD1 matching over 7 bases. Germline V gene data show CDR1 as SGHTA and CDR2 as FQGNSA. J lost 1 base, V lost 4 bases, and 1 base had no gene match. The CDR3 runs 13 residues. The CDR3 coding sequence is TGTGCCAGCAGCTGGGGACAGTCCTACGAGCAGTACTTC. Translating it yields CASSWGQSYEQYF. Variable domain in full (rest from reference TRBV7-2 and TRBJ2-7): GAGVSQSPSNKVTEKGKDVELRCDPISGHTALYWYRQSLGQGLEFLIYFQGNSAPDKSGLPSDRFSAERTGGSVSTLTIQRTQQEDSAVYLCASSWGQSYEQYFGPGTRLTVT.

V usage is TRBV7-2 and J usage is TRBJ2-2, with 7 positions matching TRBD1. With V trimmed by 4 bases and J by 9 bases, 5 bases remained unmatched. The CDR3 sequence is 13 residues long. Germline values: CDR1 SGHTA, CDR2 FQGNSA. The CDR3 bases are TGTGCCAGCAGCTCTCTACAGGGGAGGGAGCTGTTTTTT. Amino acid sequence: CASSSLQGRELFF.

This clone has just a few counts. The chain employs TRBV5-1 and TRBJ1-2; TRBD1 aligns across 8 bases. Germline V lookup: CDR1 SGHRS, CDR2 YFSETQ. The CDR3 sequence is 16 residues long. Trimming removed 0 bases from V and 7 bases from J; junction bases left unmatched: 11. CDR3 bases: TGCGCCAGCAGCTTGGTTTACCAGGGGGCGTTGAGTGGCTACACCTTC. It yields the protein CASSLVYQGALSGYTF.

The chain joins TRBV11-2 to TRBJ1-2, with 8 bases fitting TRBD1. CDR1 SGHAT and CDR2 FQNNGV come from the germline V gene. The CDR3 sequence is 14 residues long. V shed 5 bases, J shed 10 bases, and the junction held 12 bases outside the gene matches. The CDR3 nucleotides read TGTGCCAGCAGCGTAGTCAGGGGGCGGATAGACTACACCTTC. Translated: CASSVVRGRIDYTF.

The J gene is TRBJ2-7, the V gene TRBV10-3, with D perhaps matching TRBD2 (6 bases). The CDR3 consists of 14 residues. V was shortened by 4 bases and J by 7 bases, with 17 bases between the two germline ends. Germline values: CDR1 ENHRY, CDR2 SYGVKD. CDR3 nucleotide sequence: TGTGCCATCAGTGTGGAACTAATCGCGGGGGAGCAGTACTTC. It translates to CAISVELIAGEQYF.

In DNA, the CDR3 is TGTGCCAGCAGTTCAGCGAAAAGAGCATCCGGGGAGCTGTTTTTT. This sequence encodes CASSSAKRASGELFF. The chain employs TRBV28 and TRBJ2-2; D unclear. From germline, CDR1 is MDHEN and CDR2 SYDVKM. Trimming took 4 bases from V and 6 from J, leaving 15 bases between them. The CDR3 sequence is 15 residues long.

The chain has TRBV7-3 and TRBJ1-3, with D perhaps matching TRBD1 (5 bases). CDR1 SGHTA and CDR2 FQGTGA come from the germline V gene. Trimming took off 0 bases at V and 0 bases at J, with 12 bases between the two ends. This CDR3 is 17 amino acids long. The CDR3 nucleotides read TGTGCCAGCAGCTTAACGTTGACAGCGAACTCTGGAAACACCATATATTTT. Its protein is CASSLTLTANSGNTIYF. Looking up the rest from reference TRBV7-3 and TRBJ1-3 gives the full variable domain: GAGVSQTPSNKVTEKGKYVELRCDPISGHTALYWYRQSLGQGPEFLIYFQGTGAADDSGLPNDRFFAVRPEGSVSTLKIQRTERGDSAVYLCASSLTLTANSGNTIYFGEGSWLTVV.

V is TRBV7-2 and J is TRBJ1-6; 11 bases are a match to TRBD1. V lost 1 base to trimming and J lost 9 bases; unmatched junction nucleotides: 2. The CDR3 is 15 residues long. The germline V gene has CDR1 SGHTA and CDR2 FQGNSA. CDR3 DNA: TGTGCCAGCAGCTTAGGGGACAGGGGGGGTTCACCCCTCCACTTT. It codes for CASSLGDRGGSPLHF.

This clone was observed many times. The CDR3 is CASSQEVAGPYEQYF. In DNA form, the CDR3 reads TGCGCCAGCAGCCAAGAAGTAGCGGGGCCCTACGAGCAGTACTTC. The V gene is TRBV4-3, the J gene TRBJ2-7; 8 bases fit TRBD2. The CDR3 has 15 amino acids. J lost 2 bases, V lost 0 bases, and 3 bases had no gene match. Germline V lookup: CDR1 LGHNA, CDR2 YSLEER.

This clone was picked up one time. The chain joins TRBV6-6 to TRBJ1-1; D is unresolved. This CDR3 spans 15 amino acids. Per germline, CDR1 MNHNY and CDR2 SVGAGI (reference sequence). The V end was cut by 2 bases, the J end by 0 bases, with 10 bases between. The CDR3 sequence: CASSYLLGLNTEAFF. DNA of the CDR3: TGTGCCAGCAGTTACCTCTTGGGGTTGAACACTGAAGCTTTCTTT.

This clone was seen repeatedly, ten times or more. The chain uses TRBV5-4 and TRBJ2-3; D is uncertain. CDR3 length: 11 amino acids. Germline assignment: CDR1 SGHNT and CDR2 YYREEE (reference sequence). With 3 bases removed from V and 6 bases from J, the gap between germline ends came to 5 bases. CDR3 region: CASSSRDTQYF. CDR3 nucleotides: TGTGCCAGCAGCTCCAGGGATACGCAGTATTTT.

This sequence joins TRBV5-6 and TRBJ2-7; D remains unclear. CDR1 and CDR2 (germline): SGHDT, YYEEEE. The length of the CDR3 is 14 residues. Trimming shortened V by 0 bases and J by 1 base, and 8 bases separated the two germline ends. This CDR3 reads CASSLGLKSYEQYF. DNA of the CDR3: TGTGCCAGCAGCTTGGGGCTTAAATCCTACGAGCAGTACTTC.

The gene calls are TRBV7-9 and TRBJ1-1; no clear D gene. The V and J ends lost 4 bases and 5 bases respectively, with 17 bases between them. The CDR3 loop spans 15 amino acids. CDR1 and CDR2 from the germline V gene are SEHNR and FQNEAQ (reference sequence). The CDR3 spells CASSSAVYEWTEAFF. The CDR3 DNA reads TGTGCCAGCAGCTCCGCCGTGTATGAATGGACTGAAGCTTTCTTT.

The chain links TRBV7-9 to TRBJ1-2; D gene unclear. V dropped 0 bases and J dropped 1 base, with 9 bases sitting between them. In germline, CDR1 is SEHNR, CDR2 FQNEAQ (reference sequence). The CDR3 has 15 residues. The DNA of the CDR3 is TGTGCCAGCAGCTTAGCCGGGGTCGGTAACTATGGCTACACCTTC. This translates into CASSLAGVGNYGYTF.